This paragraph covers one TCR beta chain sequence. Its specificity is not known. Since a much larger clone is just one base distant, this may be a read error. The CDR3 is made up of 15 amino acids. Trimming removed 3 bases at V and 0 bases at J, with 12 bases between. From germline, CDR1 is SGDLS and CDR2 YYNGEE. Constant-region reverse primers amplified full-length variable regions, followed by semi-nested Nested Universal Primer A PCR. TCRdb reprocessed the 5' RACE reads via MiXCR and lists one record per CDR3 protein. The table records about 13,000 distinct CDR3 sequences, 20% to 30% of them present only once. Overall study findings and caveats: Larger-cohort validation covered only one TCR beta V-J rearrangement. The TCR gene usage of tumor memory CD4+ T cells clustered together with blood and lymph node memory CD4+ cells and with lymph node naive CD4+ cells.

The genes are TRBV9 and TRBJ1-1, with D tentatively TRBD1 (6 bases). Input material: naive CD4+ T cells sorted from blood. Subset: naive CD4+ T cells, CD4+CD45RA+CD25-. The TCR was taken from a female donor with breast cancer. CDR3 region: CASSAYQGMNTEAFF. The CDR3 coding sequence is TGTGCCAGCAGCGCATATCAGGGGATGAACACTGAAGCTTTCTTT.